One sample yielded the 11 T cell receptor beta chains listed below, sequenced in a study of T cell repertoires in cytomegalovirus infection. In TCRdb, the reads were re-called with MiXCR into one record per CDR3 protein. The table lists a few hundred thousand distinct CDR3 sequences, less than 30% of them singletons, with about 13% in the top ten. Material for sequencing was PBMCs. Receptors were obtained from a human donor in good health (CMV status not recorded). Some clones in this sample may be carry-over from other donors' samples.

V is TRBV2 and J is TRBJ1-5, with 11 bases identical to TRBD1. The junction had 7 bases not matched to a gene; V was cut back by 5 bases and J by 4 bases. Germline loops: CDR1 SNHLY, CDR2 FYNNEI. This CDR3 spans 16 amino acids. CDR3 DNA sequence: TGTGCCAGCAGTCTAACGGGACAGGGGGAAAATCAGCCCCAGCATTTT. Its protein is CASSLTGQGENQPQHF.

The rearrangement joins TRBV25-1 to TRBJ1-4; TRBD1 is a possible D gene (6 bases). V gave up 2 bases and J gave up 8 bases, with 15 bases separating them. The CDR3 totals 15 residues. Germline values: CDR1 MGHDK, CDR2 SYGVNS. CDR3 sequence (DNA): TGTGCCAGCAGTGAAGGTGGCAGGGGAGGGGAAAAACTGTTTTTT. Translated, it gives CASSEGGRGGEKLFF.

This clonotype appeared a few times. The chain employs TRBV5-5 and TRBJ2-1; 10 bases fit TRBD2. The CDR3 length is 14 residues. Trimming removed 1 base from V and 9 bases from J; junction bases left unmatched: 4. CDR1 is SGHKS and CDR2 is YYEKEE in the germline V gene (reference sequence). Here the CDR3 reads CASSLLLAGAEQFF. The DNA of the CDR3 is TGTGCCAGCAGCTTGCTTCTAGCGGGAGCTGAGCAGTTCTTC.

The rearrangement uses TRBV6-6 and TRBJ2-1; 11 bases align to TRBD1. V was clipped by 5 bases and J by 8 bases; unmatched bases: 11. This CDR3 comprises 16 residues. Germline V lookup: CDR1 MNHNY, CDR2 SVGAGI (reference sequence). The CDR3 spells CASSTSDRGRRDEQFF. DNA for the CDR3: TGTGCCAGCAGTACCTCGGACAGGGGGCGCAGGGATGAGCAGTTCTTC.

Comment on this clonotype: The junction and the germline gene differ at one end; a read error may be behind it. This chain uses TRBV7-9 with TRBJ2-1, with D perhaps TRBD1 (6 bases). The CDR3 runs 12 residues. Germline values: CDR1 SEHNR, CDR2 FQNEAQ (reference sequence). CDR3 sequence reads: CASSLDGDNGLF. CDR3 in DNA: TGTGCCAGCAGCTTAGACGGGGACAACGGACTCTTC.

This clonotype was recorded once. The CDR3 here is CASRGGLAGAYEQFF. Here the CDR3 DNA reads TGTGCCAGTAGGGGAGGACTAGCGGGAGCCTATGAGCAGTTCTTC. The chain uses TRBV19 and TRBJ2-1; TRBD2 matches 13 bases. The junction had 7 bases not matched to a gene; V was cut back by 6 bases and J by 8 bases. The CDR3 contains 15 residues. Germline-derived CDR1 and CDR2 are LNHDA and SQIVND (reference sequence). Full variable domain (missing parts from reference TRBV19 and TRBJ2-1): DGGITQSPKYLFRKEGQNVTLSCEQNLNHDAMYWYRQDPGQGLRLIYYSQIVNDFQKGDIAEGYSVSREKKESFPLTVTSAQKNPTAFYLCASRGGLAGAYEQFFGPGTRLTVL.

This clonotype was observed a handful of times. The chain is built from TRBV7-8 and TRBJ1-1; D gene uncertain. This CDR3 comprises 13 residues. The germline V and J ends were trimmed by 4 bases and 3 bases, with 9 bases remaining between them. Germline CDR1 SGHVS, CDR2 FQNEAQ. The CDR3 sequence is CASSYLRDTEAFF. The DNA for the CDR3 is TGTGCCAGCAGCTATCTCCGGGACACTGAAGCTTTCTTT.

This clonotype was counted a few times. CDR3: CASSDRDRRPRSEQFF. The CDR3 DNA is TGTGCCAGCAGTGACCGGGACAGGAGACCAAGGAGTGAGCAGTTCTTC. The chain is built from TRBV2 and TRBJ2-1, with TRBD1 identical over 8 bases. Germline V lookup: CDR1 SNHLY, CDR2 FYNNEI. V gave up 3 bases and J gave up 9 bases; unmatched junction bases: 13. This CDR3 comprises 16 residues.

As regards this clonotype: A much larger clonotype is one base distant, so this may be a read error. The rearrangement links TRBV7-2 to TRBJ1-2; no definite D call. In germline, CDR1 is SGHTA, CDR2 FQGNSA. The V and J ends lost 2 bases and 6 bases respectively, with 13 bases between them. The CDR3 consists of 14 residues. The DNA of the CDR3 is TGTGCCAGCAGCTTAAACTACCCCGGACATGGCTACACCTTC. Its translation is CASSLNYPGHGYTF. The full variable domain, rest sourced from reference TRBV7-2 and TRBJ1-2, is GAGVSQSPSNKVTEKGKDVELRCDPISGHTALYWYRQSLGQGLEFLIYFQGNSAPDKSGLPSDRFSAERTGGSVSTLTIQRTQQEDSAVYLCASSLNYPGHGYTFGSGTRLTVV.

This chain uses TRBV5-1 with TRBJ1-5, with 7 bases aligning to TRBD1. This CDR3 comprises 17 residues. The J segment lost 4 bases and the V segment lost 4 bases, leaving 14 bases of the junction unmatched. Germline lookup yields CDR1 SGHRS and CDR2 YFSETQ. CDR3 DNA: TGCGCCAGCAGCGTCCGCCGCAGGGGGGAAAGTAATCAGCCCCAGCATTTT. This sequence encodes CASSVRRRGESNQPQHF.

This clonotype has at least ten counts. This chain joins TRBV28 and TRBJ2-5; 7 nucleotides line up with TRBD2. The CDR3 has 15 amino acids. CDR1 is MDHEN, CDR2 SYDVKM, per germline. With V trimmed by 4 bases and J by 5 bases, 10 bases remained unmatched. The CDR3 coding sequence is TGTGCCAGCAGTTCCCAGCGGGAAGGTGGGGAGACCCAGTACTTC. Translated, it gives CASSSQREGGETQYF.